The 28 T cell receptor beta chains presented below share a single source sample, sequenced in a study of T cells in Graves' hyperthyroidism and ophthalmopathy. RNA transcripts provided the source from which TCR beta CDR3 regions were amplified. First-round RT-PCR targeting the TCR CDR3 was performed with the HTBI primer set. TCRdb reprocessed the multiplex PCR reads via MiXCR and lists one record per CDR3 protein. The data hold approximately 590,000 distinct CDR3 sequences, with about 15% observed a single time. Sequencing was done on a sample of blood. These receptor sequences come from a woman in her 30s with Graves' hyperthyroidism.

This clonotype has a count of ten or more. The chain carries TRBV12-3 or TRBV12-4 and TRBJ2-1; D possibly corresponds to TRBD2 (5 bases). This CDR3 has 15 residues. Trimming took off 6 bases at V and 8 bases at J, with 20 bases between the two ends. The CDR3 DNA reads TGTGCCAGCAGCACCGCATACCCCGCCGGGGATGAGCAGTTCTTC. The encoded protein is CASSTAYPAGDEQFF.

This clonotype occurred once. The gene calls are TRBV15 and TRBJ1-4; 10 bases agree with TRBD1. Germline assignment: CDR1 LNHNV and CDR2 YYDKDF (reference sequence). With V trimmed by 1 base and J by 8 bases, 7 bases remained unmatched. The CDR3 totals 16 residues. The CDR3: CATSRAGDRGSEKLFF. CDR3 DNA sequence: TGTGCCACCAGCAGAGCCGGGGACAGGGGTTCCGAAAAACTGTTTTTT.

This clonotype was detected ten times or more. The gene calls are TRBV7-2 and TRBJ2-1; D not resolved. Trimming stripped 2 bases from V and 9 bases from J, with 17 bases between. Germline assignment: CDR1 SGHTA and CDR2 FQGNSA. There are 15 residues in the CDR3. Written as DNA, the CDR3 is TGTGCCAGCAGCTTATACCCCATTGTAAGCTTTGAGCAGTTCTTC. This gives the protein CASSLYPIVSFEQFF.

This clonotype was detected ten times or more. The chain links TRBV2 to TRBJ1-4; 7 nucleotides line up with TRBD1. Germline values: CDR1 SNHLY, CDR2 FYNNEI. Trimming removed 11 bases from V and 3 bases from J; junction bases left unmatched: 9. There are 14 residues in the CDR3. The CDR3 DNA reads TGTGCCGGCGCGACCCAGGGGGCTAATGAAAAACTGTTTTTT. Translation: CAGATQGANEKLFF.

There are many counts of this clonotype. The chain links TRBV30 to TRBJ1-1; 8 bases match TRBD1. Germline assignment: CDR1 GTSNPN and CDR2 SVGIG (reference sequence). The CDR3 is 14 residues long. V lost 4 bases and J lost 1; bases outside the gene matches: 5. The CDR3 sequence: CAWTPGQANTEAFF. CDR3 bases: TGTGCCTGGACCCCGGGACAGGCGAACACTGAAGCTTTCTTT.

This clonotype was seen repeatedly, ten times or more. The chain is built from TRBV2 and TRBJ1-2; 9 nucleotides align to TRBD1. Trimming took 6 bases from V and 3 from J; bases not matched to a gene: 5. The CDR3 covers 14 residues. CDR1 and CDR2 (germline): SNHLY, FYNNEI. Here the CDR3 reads CASSRTGADYGYTF. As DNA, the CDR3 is TGTGCCAGCAGCAGGACAGGGGCCGACTATGGCTACACCTTC.

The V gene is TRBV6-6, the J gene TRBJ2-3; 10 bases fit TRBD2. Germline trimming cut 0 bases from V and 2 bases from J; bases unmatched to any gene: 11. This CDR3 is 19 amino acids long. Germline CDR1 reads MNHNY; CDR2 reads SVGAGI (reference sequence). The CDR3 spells CASSYSGTSVPGYTDTQYF. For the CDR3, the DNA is TGTGCCAGCAGTTACTCCGGGACTAGCGTTCCGGGGTACACAGATACGCAGTATTTT.

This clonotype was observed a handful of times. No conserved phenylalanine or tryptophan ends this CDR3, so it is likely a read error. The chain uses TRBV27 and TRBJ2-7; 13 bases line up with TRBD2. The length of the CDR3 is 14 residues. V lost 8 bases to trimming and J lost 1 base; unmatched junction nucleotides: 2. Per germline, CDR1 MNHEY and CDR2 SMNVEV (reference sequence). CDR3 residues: CASGLAGESYEQYL. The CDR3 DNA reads TGTGCCAGCGGACTAGCGGGAGAGTCCTACGAGCAGTACCTC.

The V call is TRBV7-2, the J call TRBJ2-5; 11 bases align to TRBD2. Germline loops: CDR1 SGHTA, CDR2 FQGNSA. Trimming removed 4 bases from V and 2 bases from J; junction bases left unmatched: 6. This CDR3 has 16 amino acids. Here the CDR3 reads CASSSRGTSGQETQYF. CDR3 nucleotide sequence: TGTGCCAGCAGCTCCCGAGGGACTAGCGGACAAGAGACCCAGTACTTC.

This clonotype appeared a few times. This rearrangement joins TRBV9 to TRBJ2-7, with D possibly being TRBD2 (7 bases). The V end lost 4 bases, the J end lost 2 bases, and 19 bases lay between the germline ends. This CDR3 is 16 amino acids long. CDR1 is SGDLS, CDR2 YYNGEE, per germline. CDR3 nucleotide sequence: TGTGCCAGCAGCCCCGTGGGGGGGGCCCTAGCCTACGAGCAGTACTTC. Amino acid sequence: CASSPVGGALAYEQYF.

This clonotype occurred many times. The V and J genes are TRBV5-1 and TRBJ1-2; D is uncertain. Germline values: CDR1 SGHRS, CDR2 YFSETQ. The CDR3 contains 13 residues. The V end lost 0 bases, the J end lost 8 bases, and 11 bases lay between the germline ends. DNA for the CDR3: TGCGCCAGCAGCTTGGTGGGCAGCATAGGCTACACCTTC. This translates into CASSLVGSIGYTF.

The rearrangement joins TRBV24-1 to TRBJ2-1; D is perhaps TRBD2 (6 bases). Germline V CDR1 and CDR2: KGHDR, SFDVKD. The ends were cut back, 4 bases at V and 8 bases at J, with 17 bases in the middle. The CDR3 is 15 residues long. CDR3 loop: CATSDPATSSYEQFF. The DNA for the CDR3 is TGTGCCACCAGTGACCCAGCGACTAGTTCATATGAGCAGTTCTTC.

The chain's CDR3 is CATSARMVMNTEAFF. For the CDR3, the DNA is TGTGCCACCAGCGCCCGTATGGTGATGAACACTGAAGCTTTCTTT. The chain couples TRBV15 to TRBJ1-1; no firm D call. Trimming shortened V by 5 bases and J by 0 bases, and 13 bases separated the two germline ends. Germline values: CDR1 LNHNV, CDR2 YYDKDF (reference sequence). The CDR3 length is 15 residues.

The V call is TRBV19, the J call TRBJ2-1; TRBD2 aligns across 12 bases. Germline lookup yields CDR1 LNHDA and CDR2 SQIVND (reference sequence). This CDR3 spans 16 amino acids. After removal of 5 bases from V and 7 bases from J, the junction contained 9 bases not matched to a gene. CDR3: CASSETLAGGWNEQFF. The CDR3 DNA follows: TGTGCCAGTAGTGAGACACTAGCGGGAGGATGGAATGAGCAGTTCTTC.

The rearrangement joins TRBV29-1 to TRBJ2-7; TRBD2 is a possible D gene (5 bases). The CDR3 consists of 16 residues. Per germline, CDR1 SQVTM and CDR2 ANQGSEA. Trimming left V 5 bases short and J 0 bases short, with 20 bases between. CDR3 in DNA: TGCAGCGTTTTCGGGGATCCCCTCCTAGACTCCTACGAGCAGTACTTC. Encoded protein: CSVFGDPLLDSYEQYF.

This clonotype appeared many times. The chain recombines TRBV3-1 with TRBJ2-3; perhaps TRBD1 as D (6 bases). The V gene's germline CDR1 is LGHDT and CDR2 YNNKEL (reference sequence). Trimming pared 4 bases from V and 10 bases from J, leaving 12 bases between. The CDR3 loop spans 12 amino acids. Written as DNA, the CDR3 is TGTGCCAGCAGCCCGAACAGGGCTTCGCAGTATTTT. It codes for CASSPNRASQYF.

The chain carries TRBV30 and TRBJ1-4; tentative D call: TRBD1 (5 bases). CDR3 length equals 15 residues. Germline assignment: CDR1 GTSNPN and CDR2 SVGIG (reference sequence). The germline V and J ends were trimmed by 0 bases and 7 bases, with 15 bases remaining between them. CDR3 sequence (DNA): TGTGCCTGGAGTGTACTGCGGGGCGTGAGTGAAAAACTGTTTTTT. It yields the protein CAWSVLRGVSEKLFF.

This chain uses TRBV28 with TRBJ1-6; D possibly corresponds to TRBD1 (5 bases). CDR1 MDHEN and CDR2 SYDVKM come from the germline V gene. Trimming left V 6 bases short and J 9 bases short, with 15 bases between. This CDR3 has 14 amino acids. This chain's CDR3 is CASSWGGVGSPLHF. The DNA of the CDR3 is TGTGCCAGCAGCTGGGGGGGGGTCGGTTCACCCCTCCACTTT.

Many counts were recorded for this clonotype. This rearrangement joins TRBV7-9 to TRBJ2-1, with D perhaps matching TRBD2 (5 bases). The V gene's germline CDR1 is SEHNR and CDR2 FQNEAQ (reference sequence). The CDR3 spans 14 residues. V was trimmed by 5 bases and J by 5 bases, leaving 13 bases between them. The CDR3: CASSPNWENNEQFF. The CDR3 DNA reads TGTGCCAGCAGCCCCAATTGGGAGAACAATGAGCAGTTCTTC.

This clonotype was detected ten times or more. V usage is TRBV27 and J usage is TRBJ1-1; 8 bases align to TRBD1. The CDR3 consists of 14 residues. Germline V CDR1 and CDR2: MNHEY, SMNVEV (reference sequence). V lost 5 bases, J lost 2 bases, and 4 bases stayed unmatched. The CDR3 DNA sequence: TGTGCCAGCAGTCGACAGGGGTCCAACACTGAAGCTTTCTTT. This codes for CASSRQGSNTEAFF.

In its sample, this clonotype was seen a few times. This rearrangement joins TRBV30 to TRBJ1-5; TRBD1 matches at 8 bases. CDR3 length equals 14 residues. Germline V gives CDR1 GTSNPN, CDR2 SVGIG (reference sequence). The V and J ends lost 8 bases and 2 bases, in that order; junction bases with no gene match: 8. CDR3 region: CAASTGEGNQPQHF. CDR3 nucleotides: TGTGCCGCCTCGACAGGGGAGGGCAATCAGCCCCAGCATTTT.

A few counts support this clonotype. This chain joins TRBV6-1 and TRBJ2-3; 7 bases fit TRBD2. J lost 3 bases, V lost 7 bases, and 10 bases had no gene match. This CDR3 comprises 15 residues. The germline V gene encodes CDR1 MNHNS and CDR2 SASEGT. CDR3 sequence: CASKLAGAGTDTQYF. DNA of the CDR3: TGTGCCAGCAAATTGGCGGGAGCGGGGACAGATACGCAGTATTTT.

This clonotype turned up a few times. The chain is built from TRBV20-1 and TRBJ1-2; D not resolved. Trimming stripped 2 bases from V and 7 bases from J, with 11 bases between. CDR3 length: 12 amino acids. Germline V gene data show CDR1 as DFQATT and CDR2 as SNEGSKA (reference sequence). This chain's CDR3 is CSARRAESGYTF. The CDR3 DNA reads TGCAGTGCTAGAAGGGCAGAGAGTGGCTACACCTTC.

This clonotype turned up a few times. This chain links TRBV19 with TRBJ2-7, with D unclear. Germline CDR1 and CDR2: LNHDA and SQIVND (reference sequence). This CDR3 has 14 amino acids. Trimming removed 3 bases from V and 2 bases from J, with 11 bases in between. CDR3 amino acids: CASSILANPYEQYF. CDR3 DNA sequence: TGTGCCAGTAGTATTTTGGCAAATCCCTACGAGCAGTACTTC.

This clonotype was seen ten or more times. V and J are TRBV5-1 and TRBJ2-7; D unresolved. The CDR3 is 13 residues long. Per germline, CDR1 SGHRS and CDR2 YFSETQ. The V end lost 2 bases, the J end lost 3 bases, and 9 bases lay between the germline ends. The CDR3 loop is CASSLERSYEQYF. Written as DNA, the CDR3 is TGCGCCAGCAGCTTAGAAAGGAGCTACGAGCAGTACTTC.

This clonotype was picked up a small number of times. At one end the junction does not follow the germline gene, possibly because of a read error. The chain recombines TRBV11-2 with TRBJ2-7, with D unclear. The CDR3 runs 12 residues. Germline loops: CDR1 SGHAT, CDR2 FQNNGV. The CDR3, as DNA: TGTGCCAGCAGCTCCGGCGCCTACGGGCAGTACTTC. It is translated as CASSSGAYGQYF.

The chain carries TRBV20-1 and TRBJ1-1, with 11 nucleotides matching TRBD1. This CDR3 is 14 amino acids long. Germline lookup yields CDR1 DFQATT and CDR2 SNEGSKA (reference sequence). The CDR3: CGVLGGQGDTEAFF. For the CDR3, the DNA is TGCGGCGTCCTTGGGGGACAGGGGGATACTGAAGCTTTCTTT.

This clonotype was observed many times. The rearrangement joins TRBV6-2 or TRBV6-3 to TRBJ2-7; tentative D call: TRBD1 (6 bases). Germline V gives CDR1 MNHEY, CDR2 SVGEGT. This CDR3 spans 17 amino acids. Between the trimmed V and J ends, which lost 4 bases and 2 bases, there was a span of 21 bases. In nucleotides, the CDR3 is TGTGCCAGCAGTTCTCAGGGGCTAGCTTTTAGGCCCTACGAGCAGTACTTC. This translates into CASSSQGLAFRPYEQYF.